This entry concerns a single TCR beta chain. Its specificity is not known. One junction end disagrees with the germline gene, perhaps due to a read error. The sample is drawn from a study of T cell repertoires in aging, cancer and after chemotherapy. Whole-study context: Six age groups, ranging from 30 or younger to 70 or older, included the donors. The study's findings and limits: In healthy donors, age-related TCR diversity loss mainly reflected lost richness. In each cancer cohort, median generation probability increased across chemotherapy, suggesting thymic output rebounded. Compared with age-matched healthy donors, untreated hematological or solid cancer patients showed higher blood TCR clonality.

The CDR3 extends over 16 amino acids. Germline V gene lookup returns CDR1 SGHRS and CDR2 YFSETQ. Multiplex touch-down PCR with TRB-A/B primers amplified rearranged V-D-J TRB sequences. TCRdb redid the calling of the multiplex PCR reads with MiXCR, one entry per CDR3 protein. The table has a few thousand distinct CDR3 sequences, 30% to 35% seen once. TCR beta rearrangements were amplified from peripheral blood genomic DNA. The chain uses TRBV5-1 and TRBJ1-6, with 9 bases that match TRBD1. The sequencing sample was made of blood. This receptor was obtained from a human donor with a solid tumor. CDR3 sequence (DNA): TGCGCCAGCAACTTGGCCCCGGGGACAGGGAATTCACCCCTCCACTTT. This encodes CASNLAPGTGNSPLHF. The full variable domain, in which reference TRBV5-1 and TRBJ1-6 provide the parts outside the CDR3, is KAGVTQTPRYLIKTRGQQVTLSCSPISGHRSVSWYQQTPGQGLQFLFEYFSETQRNKGNFPGRFSGRQFSNSRSEMNVSTLELGDSALYLCASNLAPGTGNSPLHFGNGTRLTVT.